This entry lists 19 T cell receptor beta chains sequenced from one sample in a study of blood T cell repertoires in COVID-19 (dated by TCRdb to the early 2020s). The library relied on the immunoSEQ multiplex PCR assay. Not all clones reach the TCRdb copy of this immuneACCESS table, which keeps in-frame sequences only. Checked studies attribute under half of the gap to unresolved V genes and leave the rest unexplained. Counted in this sample were approximately 210,000 clones; approximately 80% of them appeared once. About 7.8% of the sample is in the top ten clones. Specimen: peripheral blood. The receptor source for this set is a woman older than 75 with COVID-19, enrolled during active disease.

In regard to this clone: Within the sample, other DNA sequences also encode this same CDR3. The rearrangement links TRBV2 to TRBJ1-6; the D gene is possibly TRBD1 (6 bases). V dropped 6 bases and J dropped 0 bases, with 12 bases sitting between them. The germline gives CDR1 SNHLY, CDR2 FYNNEI. CDR3 length equals 16 residues. DNA of the CDR3: TGTGCCAGCAGAGCCACAGGGAGCTCCTATAATTCACCCCTCCACTTT. This codes for CASRATGSSYNSPLHF. Complete variable domain (other parts from reference TRBV2 and TRBJ1-6): EPEVTQTPSHQVTQMGQEVILRCVPISNHLYFYWYRQILGQKVEFLVSFYNNEISEKSEIFDDQFSVERPDGSNFTLKIRSTKLEDSAMYFCASRATGSSYNSPLHFGNGTRLTVT.

Only a few counts were recorded for this clone. The CDR3 coding sequence is TGTGCCAGCAGTTTACCGCACTGCCAAGAGACCCAGTACTTC. It encodes CASSLPHCQETQYF. The chain couples TRBV27 to TRBJ2-5; D ambiguous. CDR3 length: 14 amino acids. Trimming took 2 bases from V and 1 from J, leaving 8 bases between them. Germline lookup yields CDR1 MNHEY and CDR2 SMNVEV (reference sequence).

The CDR3 loop is CASSRDRGKETQYF. In DNA form, the CDR3 reads TGTGCCAGTAGTCGCGACAGGGGGAAAGAGACCCAGTACTTC. The V and J genes are TRBV19 and TRBJ2-5; 9 nucleotides line up with TRBD1. CDR1 and CDR2 from the germline V gene are LNHDA and SQIVND (reference sequence). The CDR3 runs 14 residues. The V and J ends lost 5 bases and 3 bases, in that order; junction bases with no gene match: 4.

The gene calls are TRBV10-2 and TRBJ2-3; 7 nucleotides align to TRBD2. Germline V gene lookup returns CDR1 WSHSY and CDR2 SAAADI. Trimming at V came to 4 bases and at J to 3 bases, leaving 10 bases not matched to a gene. The CDR3 covers 16 residues. The CDR3 is CASSGGPAGQTDTQYF. CDR3 nucleotide sequence: TGCGCCAGCAGTGGAGGGCCAGCGGGGCAGACAGATACGCAGTATTTT.

The CDR3 loop is CASSQAPGASDTQYF. The CDR3 bases are TGCGCCAGCAGCCAAGCGCCAGGGGCTTCAGATACGCAGTATTTT. J is TRBJ2-3 and V is TRBV4-1, with D perhaps matching TRBD1 (6 bases). CDR3 length: 15 amino acids. CDR1 and CDR2 from the germline V gene are MGHRA and YSYEKL. V shed 1 base and J shed 4 bases, with 12 bases lying between them.

V gene TRBV28 combines with J gene TRBJ2-1, with D possibly being TRBD2 (6 bases). CDR3 length: 14 residues. V shed 7 bases and J shed 0 bases, with 10 bases lying between them. In germline, CDR1 is MDHEN, CDR2 SYDVKM. This chain's CDR3 is CASIGGSSYNEQFF. CDR3 DNA: TGTGCCAGCATTGGGGGGAGCTCCTACAATGAGCAGTTCTTC.

V usage is TRBV28 and J usage is TRBJ1-3; 12 nucleotides line up with TRBD1. The CDR3 totals 18 residues. Germline V CDR1 and CDR2: MDHEN, SYDVKM. V lost 7 bases, J lost 4 bases, and 14 bases stayed unmatched. The CDR3 coding sequence is TGTGCCAGCACCCGCGGTGGGACAGGGGGCATTTTAGGAAACACCATATATTTT. Its translation is CASTRGGTGGILGNTIYF.

The chain employs TRBV23-1 and TRBJ1-5; 8 positions match TRBD1. TRBV23-1 is an open reading frame, and its role is uncertain. The V and J ends lost 9 bases and 0 bases, in that order; junction bases with no gene match: 4. The CDR3 spans 14 residues. CDR3 nucleotide sequence: TGCGCCAGACAGGGGGGACTTAGCAATCAGCCCCAGCATTTT. Translated, it gives CARQGGLSNQPQHF.

The chain is built from TRBV5-1 and TRBJ1-6; 7 bases align to TRBD1. V was clipped by 0 bases and J by 7 bases; unmatched bases: 4. Germline-derived CDR1 and CDR2 are SGHRS and YFSETQ. CDR3 length: 15 residues. The CDR3 DNA follows: TGCGCCAGCAGCTTGGGGCAGGGGGTGAATTCACCCCTCCACTTT. It specifies CASSLGQGVNSPLHF.

V and J are TRBV18 and TRBJ2-7; 8 nucleotides line up with TRBD2. This CDR3 contains 15 residues. The V and J ends lost 3 bases and 2 bases, in that order; junction bases with no gene match: 6. CDR1 is KGHSH, CDR2 LQKENI, per germline. DNA of the CDR3: TGTGCCAGCTCACCGGGGACTAGGCAAACCTACGAGCAGTACTTC. It specifies CASSPGTRQTYEQYF.

This sequence joins TRBV10-3 and TRBJ1-6, with 8 positions matching TRBD1. V lost 4 bases, J lost 5 bases, and 4 bases stayed unmatched. Germline lookup yields CDR1 ENHRY and CDR2 SYGVKD. This CDR3 contains 15 residues. CDR3 region: CAISGTGRNNSPLHF. The DNA for the CDR3 is TGTGCCATCAGTGGGACAGGGAGAAATAATTCACCCCTCCACTTT.

The chain is built from TRBV29-1 and TRBJ1-1; TRBD1 aligns across 9 bases. The CDR3 has 13 amino acids. J gave up 1 base and V 7 bases, and 4 bases lay outside the gene matches. Germline V gene lookup returns CDR1 SQVTM and CDR2 ANQGSEA. CDR3 region: CSGGQGRNTEAFF. In nucleotides, the CDR3 is TGCAGCGGGGGACAGGGAAGGAACACTGAAGCTTTCTTT.

The rearrangement links TRBV11-3 to TRBJ2-7; TRBD1 aligns across 7 bases. CDR1 is SGHNT, CDR2 YENEEA, per germline. This CDR3 is 16 amino acids long. V lost 1 base and J lost 0; bases outside the gene matches: 6. The CDR3 protein is CASSLGSGQDSYEQYF. The CDR3 bases are TGTGCCAGCAGCTTAGGGTCCGGACAGGACTCCTACGAGCAGTACTTC.

V gene TRBV9 combines with J gene TRBJ2-3; D is perhaps TRBD1 (5 bases). V lost 0 bases and J 4 bases, leaving 6 bases between the germline ends. From germline, CDR1 is SGDLS and CDR2 YYNGEE. The CDR3 consists of 13 residues. The CDR3 here is CASSVEGADTQYF. Written as DNA, the CDR3 is TGTGCCAGCAGCGTAGAAGGGGCAGATACGCAGTATTTT.

The V gene is TRBV7-3, the J gene TRBJ2-1; 10 nucleotides line up with TRBD2. Trimming cost V 3 bases and J 4 bases; bases outside gene matches: 6. The CDR3 has 16 amino acids. Germline assignment: CDR1 SGHTA and CDR2 FQGTGA. CDR3 amino acids: CASSFSASGSYNEQFF. The CDR3, as DNA: TGTGCCAGCAGCTTCAGCGCTAGCGGGAGTTACAATGAGCAGTTCTTC.

The CDR3 sequence is CASSLDRQNTEAFF. The CDR3 nucleotides read TGCGCCAGCAGCTTAGACAGGCAGAACACTGAAGCTTTCTTT. J is TRBJ1-1 and V is TRBV5-1; a weak D match, TRBD1 (6 bases). Germline V gene data show CDR1 as SGHRS and CDR2 as YFSETQ. The CDR3 covers 14 residues. V gave up 2 bases and J gave up 1 base, with 9 bases separating them.

This chain joins TRBV7-6 and TRBJ2-5, with D perhaps matching TRBD2 (7 bases). The CDR3 has 17 amino acids. Trimming took 4 bases from V and 5 from J, leaving 23 bases between them. Germline loops: CDR1 SGHVS, CDR2 FNYEAQ. The CDR3, as DNA: TGTGCCAGCAGCTCCACCGGGGGGCGACTAGCTCGGGAGACCCAGTACTTC. Protein sequence: CASSSTGGRLARETQYF.

The CDR3 DNA reads as TGTGCCATCACCCCAACAGGGGGCGGGAATGAGCAGTTCTTC. It translates to CAITPTGGGNEQFF. This chain links TRBV10-3 with TRBJ2-1; 9 bases align to TRBD1. CDR3 length equals 14 residues. V shed 7 bases, J shed 7 bases, and the junction held 8 bases outside the gene matches. CDR1 and CDR2 from the germline V gene are ENHRY and SYGVKD.

V is TRBV19 and J is TRBJ1-5; 12 bases align to TRBD1. Trimming removed 5 bases from V and 4 bases from J; junction bases left unmatched: 3. This CDR3 spans 15 amino acids. The germline V gene encodes CDR1 LNHDA and CDR2 SQIVND (reference sequence). CDR3 region: CASSPGQGANQPQHF. The CDR3 DNA reads TGTGCCAGTAGTCCGGGACAGGGGGCAAATCAGCCCCAGCATTTT.